These 22 T cell receptor beta chains originate from one sample sequenced in a study of tumor and adjacent non-tumor tissue in lung cancer. The library came from three nested PCR rounds adapted from ARM-PCR protocols. TCRdb reanalysed the multiplex PCR reads using MiXCR and keeps one entry per CDR3 protein. The sample carries 68,000 or so distinct CDR3 sequences, roughly 56% recorded once. The template was RNA from unsorted bulk tissue. Sequencing was done on a sample of lung tumor tissue. The receptors shown here come from a middle-aged man with non-small cell lung cancer.

This chain's CDR3 is CASCPSSGTQYF. The CDR3 DNA sequence: TGTGCCAGCTGCCCTTCTTCGGGGACCCAGTACTTC. This chain connects TRBV7-9 to TRBJ2-5, with D uncertain. The CDR3 runs 12 residues. V was shortened by 8 bases and J by 7 bases, with 14 bases between the two germline ends. Per germline, CDR1 SEHNR and CDR2 FQNEAQ (reference sequence).

This clonotype has just a few counts. The chain uses TRBV20-1 and TRBJ2-2, with unresolved D. The CDR3 runs 15 residues. Trimming shortened V by 1 base and J by 4 bases, and 13 bases separated the two germline ends. Germline V gene sequence: CDR1 DFQATT, CDR2 SNEGSKA (reference sequence). The CDR3 DNA follows: TGCAGTGCTAGAGGAGGAAGGGTTGGCACCGGGGAGCTGTTTTTT. Translation gives CSARGGRVGTGELFF.

As regards this clonotype: A read error may be the cause here, since a much bigger clone is one base away. The chain has TRBV12-3 or TRBV12-4 and TRBJ1-5; no clear D gene. The CDR3 loop spans 13 amino acids. The CDR3 is CASSPSSNQPQNF. The CDR3 bases are TGTGCCAGCAGTCCCAGTAGCAATCAGCCCCAGAATTTT.

The chain joins TRBV24-1 to TRBJ2-1, with TRBD1 matching over 9 bases. CDR3 length: 13 residues. V lost 9 bases and J lost 7; bases outside the gene matches: 6. Germline loops: CDR1 KGHDR, CDR2 SFDVKD. This CDR3 is CATGGQGRNEQFF. The CDR3 bases are TGTGCCACCGGGGGACAGGGAAGGAATGAGCAGTTCTTC.

Points on this clonotype: One end of the junction varies from germline; a read error may be responsible. This chain joins TRBV11-2 and TRBJ1-6, with a possible D match to TRBD1 (6 bases). Germline CDR1 SGHAT, CDR2 FQNNGV. This CDR3 contains 17 residues. The CDR3: CASSREGGDPVNTPLHF. The CDR3 bases are TGTGCCAGCAGCAGAGAGGGGGGGGACCCCGTTAATACACCCCTCCACTTT.

This clonotype was detected ten times or more. The chain has TRBV7-2 and TRBJ2-5, with 13 bases aligning to TRBD2. Per the germline V gene, CDR1 is SGHTA and CDR2 is FQGNSA. After removal of 4 bases from V and 1 base from J, the junction contained 0 bases not matched to a gene. The CDR3 contains 15 residues. The CDR3 sequence: CASSWTSGGQETQYF. The CDR3 nucleotides are TGTGCCAGCAGCTGGACTAGCGGGGGCCAAGAGACCCAGTACTTC.

This clonotype was found many times. The CDR3 nucleotides are TGTGCCAGCAGTTTAGCTGAGCGAAAGAAGTATTTT. It specifies CASSLAERKKYF. The rearrangement links TRBV12-3 or TRBV12-4 to TRBJ2-3; no firm D call. V lost 0 bases and J lost 13, with 11 bases in between. The CDR3 length is 12 residues.

This clonotype was seen ten or more times. The V gene is TRBV24-1, the J gene TRBJ2-2; 7 nucleotides match TRBD1. Germline CDR1 and CDR2: KGHDR and SFDVKD. CDR3 length equals 15 residues. Losses at the gene ends were 4 bases for V and 6 bases for J; bases not matched to a gene: 7. Here the CDR3 reads CATSDTDRDAGELFF. CDR3 nucleotides: TGTGCCACCAGTGACACCGACAGGGACGCCGGGGAGCTGTTTTTT.

Of note for this clonotype: Relative to the germline gene, one junction end is altered; a read error may explain this. DNA of the CDR3: TGTGCCAGTCGGCGACAGCGGGAGCTGGGTGAGCAGTCCTTC. Its protein is CASRRQRELGEQSF. The chain is built from TRBV6-6 and TRBJ2-1, with 8 bases matching TRBD2. This CDR3 has 14 amino acids. Germline CDR1 is MNHNY and CDR2 is SVGAGI (reference sequence).

This chain uses TRBV11-2 with TRBJ2-7; 10 bases agree with TRBD2. The V gene end was trimmed by 5 bases and the J gene end by 6 bases; junction bases not matched to a gene: 7. This CDR3 has 14 amino acids. Germline CDR1 is SGHAT and CDR2 is FQNNGV. The CDR3: CASSRQAGGCEQYF. CDR3 bases: TGTGCCAGCAGCCGCCAAGCGGGGGGGTGCGAGCAGTACTTC.

Remarks on this clonotype: At one end the junction does not follow the germline gene, possibly because of a read error. V usage is TRBV11-3 and J usage is TRBJ2-3; D not certain. Per the germline V gene, CDR1 is SGHNT and CDR2 is YENEEA. This CDR3 is 15 amino acids long. The CDR3 loop is CASSLEGWNTYTQCF. The CDR3 DNA sequence: TGTGCCAGCAGCTTAGAAGGGTGGAACACATATACGCAGTGTTTT.

This clonotype was recorded at least ten times. The rearrangement joins TRBV10-2 to TRBJ1-5, with 7 nucleotides matching TRBD1. Germline V CDR1 and CDR2: WSHSY, SAAADI. Unmatched junction bases numbered 5, after V lost 3 bases and J lost 0 bases. CDR3 length equals 16 residues. In nucleotides, the CDR3 is TGCGCCAGCAGTGATGGAGGGGGCTATAGCAATCAGCCCCAGCATTTT. Its translation is CASSDGGGYSNQPQHF.

This clonotype was counted ten times or more. The chain is built from TRBV7-8 and TRBJ2-2; TRBD2 matches at 14 bases. With 11 bases clipped from V and 1 base from J, the junction kept 15 bases outside the gene matches. CDR1 is SGHVS and CDR2 is FQNEAQ in the germline V gene. CDR3 length: 19 residues. CDR3 loop: CAVKGGGLAGVGNTGELFF. As DNA, the CDR3 is TGTGCCGTGAAAGGAGGGGGACTAGCGGGAGTTGGGAACACCGGGGAGCTGTTTTTT. Full variable domain (outside the CDR3, taken from reference TRBV7-8 and TRBJ2-2): GAGVSQSPRYKVAKRGQDVALRCDPISGHVSLFWYQQALGQGPEFLTYFQNEAQLDKSGLPSDRFFAERPEGSVSTLKIQRTQQEDSAVYLCAVKGGGLAGVGNTGELFFGEGSRLTVL.

Details on this clonotype: A much larger clone differs from this one at a single base, so this may be a read error. The genes are TRBV4-2 and TRBJ2-7, with 8 bases identical to TRBD2. With V trimmed by 5 bases and J by 5 bases, 11 bases remained unmatched. CDR1 LGHNA and CDR2 YNFKEQ come from the germline V gene. The CDR3 covers 15 residues. The CDR3 region is CASSASGGLENEQYF. As DNA, the CDR3 is TGTGCCAGCAGCGCAAGCGGGGGACTCGAAAACGAGCAGTACTTC.

For this clonotype: A much larger clone sits a single nucleotide away, making a read error possible. This chain links TRBV6-1 with TRBJ2-2, with D hard to call. CDR1 and CDR2 from the germline V gene are MNHNS and SASEGT. CDR3 length: 11 residues. V lost 10 bases and J 5 bases, leaving 8 bases between the germline ends. The CDR3 region has the DNA TGTGCCACCAAAGTAACCGGGGAGCTGTTTTTT. Translating gives CATKVTGELFF.

This clonotype was counted a single time. The V call is TRBV11-2, the J call TRBJ2-1; 9 nucleotides align to TRBD1. V trimming: 8 bases; J trimming: 3 bases; junction bases outside the gene matches: 8. The CDR3 has 15 amino acids. Germline V gene data show CDR1 as SGHAT and CDR2 as FQNNGV. CDR3 loop: CASDSDRGGYNEQFF. The CDR3, as DNA: TGTGCCAGCGACTCGGACAGGGGCGGCTACAATGAGCAGTTCTTC.

The chain combines TRBV28 with TRBJ1-1, with a weak D call TRBD1 (5 bases). The V end was cut by 5 bases, the J end by 0 bases, with 10 bases between. This CDR3 spans 14 amino acids. Germline V gene data show CDR1 as MDHEN and CDR2 as SYDVKM. The chain's CDR3 is CASSRDRMNTEAFF. The DNA for the CDR3 is TGTGCCAGCAGTCGGGACCGAATGAACACTGAAGCTTTCTTT.

J is TRBJ2-5 and V is TRBV6-2 or TRBV6-3; TRBD2 aligns across 7 bases. The CDR3 covers 15 residues. J was trimmed by 11 bases and V by 8 bases; bases with no gene match: 20. Per germline, CDR1 MNHEY and CDR2 SVGEGT. The CDR3 here is CASGTGLADRGAQYF. CDR3 nucleotides: TGTGCCAGCGGAACCGGTCTAGCGGACCGCGGGGCACAGTACTTC.

In its sample, this clonotype was seen many times. The chain uses TRBV6-1 and TRBJ2-2, with D possibly matching TRBD1 (6 bases). This CDR3 spans 15 amino acids. The germline V gene encodes CDR1 MNHNS and CDR2 SASEGT. V was trimmed by 6 bases and J by 1 base, leaving 12 bases between them. The CDR3 DNA follows: TGTGCCAGCAGCTCCGACAGGTTGAACACCGGGGAGCTGTTTTTT. It yields the protein CASSSDRLNTGELFF.

As regards this clonotype: It is likely a read error, because the conserved phenylalanine at the end of the CDR3 is missing. This rearrangement joins TRBV6-5 to TRBJ2-3; 11 bases agree with TRBD2. CDR1 MNHEY and CDR2 SVGAGI come from the germline V gene. There are 17 residues in the CDR3. For the CDR3, the DNA is TGCGCCAGCAGCCAAGGACTAGCGGGCCAAGGGAGAGATACGCAGTATTTA. It translates to CASSQGLAGQGRDTQYL.

This clonotype was found once. The rearrangement joins TRBV7-9 to TRBJ2-1, with 8 bases fitting TRBD2. The CDR3 totals 15 residues. Germline trimming cut 4 bases from V and 12 bases from J; bases unmatched to any gene: 14. Looked up from germline, CDR1 is SEHNR and CDR2 is FQNEAQ (reference sequence). The CDR3 reads CASSSRGGDYLAQFF. In DNA form, the CDR3 reads TGTGCCAGCAGCTCCCGGGGGGGGGACTACCTCGCGCAGTTCTTC.

Regarding this clonotype: This likely comes from a read error, as the CDR3 has no conserved phenylalanine or tryptophan at its end. J is TRBJ2-1 and V is TRBV6-2 or TRBV6-3; 10 bases are shared with TRBD2. The CDR3 extends over 17 amino acids. Per germline, CDR1 MNHEY and CDR2 SVGEGT. This CDR3 is CASSYGGGRTSGNDQFV. CDR3 in DNA: TGCGCCAGCAGTTACGGGGGGGGCAGGACTAGCGGCAATGACCAGTTCGTC.